The 23 T cell receptor beta chains given below trace back to one sample, sequenced in a study of vaccination and CD4 T cells after COVID-19. Cultured CD4+ T-cell DNA underwent Oncomine TCR Beta short-read sequencing. Via MiXCR, TCRdb re-called the PCR reads, giving one row per CDR3 protein. The table shows about 18,000 distinct CDR3 sequences, with approximately 50% occurring only once. These receptors' targets are unknown. Treatment in this sample: 10-day PBMC culture with coronavirus spike peptide pools or control peptides (ViraFEST assay). The sequencing sample was made of CD4+ T cells from blood, cultured in vitro. The receptor set was obtained from a human donor who had recovered from COVID-19.

DNA of the CDR3: TGCAGTGCTACCAGGTCGGGTGAAGCTTTCTTT. It translates to CSATRSGEAFF. The rearrangement links TRBV20-1 to TRBJ1-1, with D unresolved. Germline V CDR1 and CDR2: DFQATT, SNEGSKA (reference sequence). This CDR3 has 11 amino acids. Trimming pared 4 bases from V and 7 bases from J, leaving 10 bases between.

The chain has TRBV2 and TRBJ2-2, with TRBD2 matching 7 bases. CDR3 size: 13 residues. Germline CDR1 reads SNHLY; CDR2 reads FYNNEI. The trim removed 4 bases at V and 6 bases at J, leaving 2 bases unmatched. The CDR3 reads CASSGTSSGELFF. CDR3 DNA sequence: TGTGCCAGCAGTGGGACTAGTTCCGGGGAGCTGTTTTTT. The whole variable domain, filled in from reference TRBV2 and TRBJ2-2, reads EPEVTQTPSHQVTQMGQEVILRCVPISNHLYFYWYRQILGQKVEFLVSFYNNEISEKSEIFDDQFSVERPDGSNFTLKIRSTKLEDSAMYFCASSGTSSGELFFGEGSRLTVL.

The rearrangement uses TRBV20-1 and TRBJ2-7; tentatively, D is TRBD2 (5 bases). Trimming cost V 3 bases and J 2 bases, with 11 bases left between them. This CDR3 has 13 residues. Germline loops: CDR1 DFQATT, CDR2 SNEGSKA (reference sequence). CDR3 loop: CSARDSATYEQYF. The CDR3 DNA reads as TGCAGTGCTAGGGACTCGGCGACCTACGAGCAGTACTTC.

The chain employs TRBV2 and TRBJ2-7; D gene uncertain. The germline V and J ends were trimmed by 7 bases and 4 bases, with 11 bases remaining between them. Germline CDR1 is SNHLY and CDR2 is FYNNEI. The CDR3 is made up of 12 amino acids. The CDR3 coding sequence is TGTGCCAGCACTGGAGAGCCGTACGAGCAGTACTTC. Protein sequence: CASTGEPYEQYF.

The rearrangement joins TRBV20-1 to TRBJ2-1, with TRBD2 as a possible D gene (6 bases). CDR1 and CDR2 (germline): DFQATT, SNEGSKA (reference sequence). The ends were cut back, 3 bases at V and 7 bases at J, with 13 bases in the middle. This CDR3 comprises 13 residues. In DNA form, the CDR3 reads TGCAGTGCTAGCGGGAGTTACAGAAATGAGCAGTTCTTC. This codes for CSASGSYRNEQFF.

The chain couples TRBV19 to TRBJ2-6; 7 nucleotides match TRBD2. The CDR3 is made up of 15 amino acids. Germline V gene sequence: CDR1 LNHDA, CDR2 SQIVND (reference sequence). V lost 7 bases and J lost 3; bases outside the gene matches: 6. The CDR3 protein is CASKGGGVGANVLTF. The CDR3 bases are TGTGCCAGTAAAGGCGGGGGAGTTGGGGCCAACGTCCTGACTTTC.

The rearrangement joins TRBV15 to TRBJ2-7; TRBD2 matches 10 bases. J gave up 4 bases and V 0 bases, and 6 bases lay outside the gene matches. This CDR3 is built from 16 residues. Germline V gene data show CDR1 as LNHNV and CDR2 as YYDKDF (reference sequence). The CDR3 coding sequence is TGTGCCACCAGCAGAGATAGGAGTAGCGGGAGGTACGAGCAGTACTTC. Its protein is CATSRDRSSGRYEQYF.

This clonotype appeared a single time. The chain recombines TRBV7-3 with TRBJ2-2; D gene uncertain. This CDR3 is 12 amino acids long. Germline assignment: CDR1 SGHTA and CDR2 FQGTGA. Between the trimmed V and J ends, which lost 5 bases and 5 bases, there was a span of 6 bases. The CDR3 DNA sequence: TGTGCCAGCAGCCCCGCGACCGGGGAGCTGTTTTTT. Translated: CASSPATGELFF.

V and J are TRBV29-1 and TRBJ2-3; 8 nucleotides agree with TRBD1. The V and J ends lost 3 bases and 0 bases, in that order; junction bases with no gene match: 8. The germline CDR1 and CDR2 sequences are SQVTM and ANQGSEA. This CDR3 is 16 amino acids long. The DNA for the CDR3 is TGCAGCGTTGATGGGACAGGTTATTCTAGCACAGATACGCAGTATTTT. Translated: CSVDGTGYSSTDTQYF.

CDR3 residues: CASSLDRPLNTGELFF. The CDR3 nucleotides are TGTGCCAGTAGTCTCGACAGGCCACTGAACACCGGGGAGCTGTTTTTT. V usage is TRBV19 and J usage is TRBJ2-2, with D possibly being TRBD1 (6 bases). The CDR3 extends over 16 amino acids. The germline V gene has CDR1 LNHDA and CDR2 SQIVND (reference sequence). Trimming cost V 5 bases and J 1 base, with 14 bases left between them. Full variable domain (rest looked up from reference TRBV19 and TRBJ2-2): DGGITQSPKYLFRKEGQNVTLSCEQNLNHDAMYWYRQDPGQGLRLIYYSQIVNDFQKGDIAEGYSVSREKKESFPLTVTSAQKNPTAFYLCASSLDRPLNTGELFFGEGSRLTVL.

This clonotype is a singleton in its sample. The chain recombines TRBV29-1 with TRBJ1-1; D might be TRBD1 (5 bases). Germline loops: CDR1 SQVTM, CDR2 ANQGSEA. The CDR3 contains 13 residues. The V end was cut by 1 base, the J end by 4 bases, with 10 bases between. The CDR3 nucleotides read TGCAGCGTTGAAGTTGGGGCGTCCACTGAAGCTTTCTTT. It is translated as CSVEVGASTEAFF.

The chain recombines TRBV5-1 with TRBJ1-2; TRBD1 might be the D (5 bases). V lost 4 bases and J lost 2, with 12 bases in between. The CDR3 extends over 14 amino acids. CDR1 and CDR2 (germline): SGHRS, YFSETQ. CDR3 sequence (DNA): TGCGCCAGCAGCCCCAGGGATCGGAACTATGGCTACACCTTC. It translates to CASSPRDRNYGYTF.

This clonotype has just a few counts. This chain connects TRBV7-9 to TRBJ1-5; weak D call: TRBD1 (6 bases). Germline loops: CDR1 SEHNR, CDR2 FQNEAQ (reference sequence). The CDR3 runs 15 residues. Between the trimmed V and J ends, which lost 4 bases and 3 bases, there was a span of 13 bases. Here the CDR3 reads CASSSEQGLNQPQHF. In DNA, the CDR3 is TGTGCCAGCAGCTCGGAACAGGGTCTCAATCAGCCCCAGCATTTT. Full variable domain (missing parts from reference TRBV7-9 and TRBJ1-5): DTGVSQNPRHKITKRGQNVTFRCDPISEHNRLYWYRQTLGQGPEFLTYFQNEAQLEKSRLLSDRFSAERPKGSFSTLEIQRTEQGDSAMYLCASSSEQGLNQPQHFGDGTRLSIL.

The chain couples TRBV28 to TRBJ1-1; D perhaps matches TRBD1 (5 bases). V gave up 2 bases and J gave up 1 base, with 17 bases separating them. Germline lookup yields CDR1 MDHEN and CDR2 SYDVKM. The CDR3 sequence is 17 residues long. CDR3 DNA: TGTGCCAGCAGTTTAGAGGACTGGGCCAGGGAGAACACTGAAGCTTTCTTT. Protein sequence: CASSLEDWARENTEAFF.

This clonotype occurred a few times. This chain uses TRBV7-2 with TRBJ2-5; D might be TRBD1 (6 bases). V was pared by 6 bases and J by 3 bases, with 14 bases between. This CDR3 is built from 14 residues. Germline CDR1 and CDR2: SGHTA and FQGNSA. The CDR3 loop is CASRRTGIEETQYF. Here the CDR3 DNA reads TGTGCCAGCAGGAGAACAGGGATAGAAGAGACCCAGTACTTC.

The chain is built from TRBV2 and TRBJ2-5; D could derive from TRBD1 or TRBD2 (5 bases each). Trimming took off 6 bases at V and 3 bases at J, with 11 bases between the two ends. The CDR3 spans 13 residues. CDR1 is SNHLY, CDR2 FYNNEI, per germline. CDR3 sequence: CASSREIEETQYF. In nucleotides, the CDR3 is TGTGCCAGCAGCAGGGAGATCGAAGAGACCCAGTACTTC. The full variable domain, in which reference TRBV2 and TRBJ2-5 provide the parts outside the CDR3, is EPEVTQTPSHQVTQMGQEVILRCVPISNHLYFYWYRQILGQKVEFLVSFYNNEISEKSEIFDDQFSVERPDGSNFTLKIRSTKLEDSAMYFCASSREIEETQYFGPGTRLLVL.

The chain is built from TRBV5-1 and TRBJ1-6; 9 bases fit TRBD1. The V gene end was trimmed by 4 bases and the J gene end by 5 bases; junction bases not matched to a gene: 19. The germline V gene encodes CDR1 SGHRS and CDR2 YFSETQ. This CDR3 is built from 20 residues. The CDR3 spells CASSLEPGQGWFGDNSPLHF. CDR3 bases: TGCGCCAGCAGCCTCGAGCCGGGACAGGGTTGGTTTGGGGATAATTCACCCCTCCACTTT.

This chain connects TRBV6-1 to TRBJ2-7; the D is unclear. The CDR3 is 12 amino acids. Per the germline V gene, CDR1 is MNHNS and CDR2 is SASEGT. Deletions cut 5 bases from V and 0 bases from J, with 5 bases between. In DNA, the CDR3 is TGTGCCAGCAGTCTGAGCTCCTACGAGCAGTACTTC. Amino acids: CASSLSSYEQYF.

This chain joins TRBV27 and TRBJ2-7, with TRBD1 matching 7 bases. V was pared by 3 bases and J by 2 bases, with 4 bases of the junction left unmatched. Germline-derived CDR1 and CDR2 are MNHEY and SMNVEV (reference sequence). This CDR3 has 14 residues. CDR3 nucleotide sequence: TGTGCCAGCAGTTTCGGGACAGAAGCCTACGAGCAGTACTTC. Translated: CASSFGTEAYEQYF.

This chain uses TRBV20-1 with TRBJ1-5, with 10 bases that match TRBD1. In germline, CDR1 is DFQATT, CDR2 SNEGSKA (reference sequence). The V segment lost 6 bases and the J segment 4 bases; nucleotides outside the gene matches: 6. The CDR3 extends over 14 amino acids. CDR3 DNA sequence: TGCAGTGCGGTCCCGGGACAGGGGAATCAGCCCCAGCATTTT. Translation gives CSAVPGQGNQPQHF.

Remarks on this clonotype: One end of the junction is discordant with germline, which a read error may explain. The V and J genes are TRBV11-2 and TRBJ1-2; TRBD1 matches at 7 bases. Germline assignment: CDR1 SGHAT and CDR2 FQNNGV. CDR3 length: 16 amino acids. In nucleotides, the CDR3 is TGTGCCAGCAGCGTCAACCGTGGGGGACAGTCGGGTGGCTACACTTTC. It codes for CASSVNRGGQSGGYTF.

This clonotype was observed a few times. Compared with germline, one end of the junction differs, possibly owing to a read error. This sequence joins TRBV7-9 and TRBJ1-2; TRBD1 aligns across 11 bases. The CDR3 has 18 residues. Germline V gene data show CDR1 as SEHNR and CDR2 as FQNEAQ (reference sequence). In DNA form, the CDR3 reads TGTGCCACCAGCAGCGGACTACGCTTGGGGACAGGGGGCTATGGCTACACCTTC. It translates to CATSSGLRLGTGGYGYTF.

The chain carries TRBV7-9 and TRBJ2-1, with 7 nucleotides matching TRBD2. From germline, CDR1 is SEHNR and CDR2 FQNEAQ (reference sequence). V lost 5 bases, J lost 3 bases, and 7 bases stayed unmatched. This CDR3 is built from 15 residues. The CDR3 spells CASSPAGGFYNEQFF. DNA for the CDR3: TGTGCCAGCAGCCCCGCCGGGGGGTTCTACAATGAGCAGTTCTTC.